This T cell receptor beta chain was profiled in a study of blood T cell repertoires in COVID-19. Study-wide background: T cells, B-cell-depleted T cells, or PBMCs supplied cDNA or gDNA.

Original processing methods: Amplification of reference gene primers provided the estimated nucleated cell counts. Method: immunoSEQ multiplex PCR; TCRdb's copy keeps in-frame clones and lacks some. Clone size and the V and J calls come from that table; the DNA yielded D and trimming. In the table there are 350,000 to 450,000 clones, about 90% of which are singletons. V gave up 3 bases and J gave up 5 bases, with 7 bases separating them. The CDR3 is 12 residues long. Ages ranged from roughly 18 to 100 years, with residence in about 24 US areas. This receptor was taken from a woman aged 25 to 39 who had recovered from COVID-19. The material sequenced was PBMCs or T cells enriched from blood (not recorded which). This rearrangement joins TRBV12-3 or TRBV12-4 to TRBJ1-2, with D unresolved. The CDR3 nucleotides are TGTGCCAGCAGTTTTGGGGAGTATGGCTACACCTTC. Translated, it gives CASSFGEYGYTF.